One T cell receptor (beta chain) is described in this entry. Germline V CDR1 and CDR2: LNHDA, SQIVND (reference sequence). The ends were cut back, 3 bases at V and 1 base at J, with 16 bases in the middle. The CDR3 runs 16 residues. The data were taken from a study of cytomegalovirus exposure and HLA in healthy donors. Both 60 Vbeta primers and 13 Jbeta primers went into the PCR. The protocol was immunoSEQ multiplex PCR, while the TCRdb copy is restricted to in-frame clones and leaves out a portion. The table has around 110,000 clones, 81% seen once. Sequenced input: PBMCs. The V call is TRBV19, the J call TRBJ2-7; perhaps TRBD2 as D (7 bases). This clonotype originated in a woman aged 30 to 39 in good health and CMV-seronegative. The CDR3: CASSISGGLLSYEQYF. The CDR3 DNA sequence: TGTGCCAGTAGTATTTCCGGGGGGCTGCTATCCTACGAGCAGTACTTC.